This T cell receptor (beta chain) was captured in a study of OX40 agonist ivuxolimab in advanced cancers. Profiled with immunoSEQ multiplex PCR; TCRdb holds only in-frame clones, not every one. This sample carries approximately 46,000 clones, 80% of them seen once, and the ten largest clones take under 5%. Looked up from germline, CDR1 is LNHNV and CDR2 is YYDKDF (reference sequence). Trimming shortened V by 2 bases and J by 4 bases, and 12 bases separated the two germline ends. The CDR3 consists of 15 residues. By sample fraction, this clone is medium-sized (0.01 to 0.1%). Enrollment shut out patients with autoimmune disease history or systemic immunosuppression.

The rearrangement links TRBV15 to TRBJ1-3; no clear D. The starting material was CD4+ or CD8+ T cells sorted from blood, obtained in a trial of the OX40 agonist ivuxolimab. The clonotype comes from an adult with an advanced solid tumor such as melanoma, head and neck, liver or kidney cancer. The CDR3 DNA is TGTGCCACCAGCAGAACCCCAAGGGAGGGAAACACCATATATTTT. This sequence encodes CATSRTPREGNTIYF.